The sequence of this TCR beta chain was determined in a study of blood T cell repertoires in COVID-19. On the study more broadly: In each case, the material was cDNA or gDNA derived from T cells, B-cell-depleted T cells, or PBMCs.

The CDR3 is 14 residues long. V lost 3 bases, J lost 1 base, and 9 bases lay in between. Germline-derived CDR1 and CDR2 are LNHDA and SQIVND (reference sequence). Authors' processing steps: Amplification from reference gene primers served as the basis for estimated nucleated cell counts. Some clones are missing from TCRdb's copy, which holds only in-frame ones; the method was immunoSEQ multiplex PCR. The V and J calls and clone size are taken from that table; D and trimming were inferred from the DNA. Of 120,000 or so clones in the sample, around nine tenths are singletons; the top ten hold over 3.5%.

The receptor comes from a middle-aged man with active COVID-19. The sequenced sample consisted of peripheral blood. The genes are TRBV19 and TRBJ1-1; D uncertain. The CDR3 DNA follows: TGTGCCAGTAGTATGAGGGATCCGAACACTGAAGCTTTCTTT. Protein: CASSMRDPNTEAFF.